A single T cell receptor (beta chain) is shown here with its context. As yet, its antigen is unknown. The sample is drawn from a study of shared clonotypes between healthy human individuals. Study-wide results and caveats: Clonotypes that were shared across a handful of donors made up roughly 5% of naive CD4 clonotypes.

Caucasian adults living in Nashville, Tennessee, provided all samples. The CDR3 runs 14 residues. V was trimmed by 1 base and J by 6 bases, leaving 12 bases between them. Germline values: CDR1 SGHTA, CDR2 FQGNSA. The table came from immunoSEQ multiplex PCR; TCRdb's copy has only in-frame clones and leaves some out. The table includes about a million clones, about three quarters detected once. The chain uses TRBV7-2 and TRBJ1-1, with D unresolved. Material for sequencing was memory CD4+ T cells sorted from blood. As for subset: CD45RA-negative fraction. The TCR originated in a young man in good health. The CDR3 bases are TGTGCCAGCAGCTTAGAATTTAGTGTTGCTGAAGCTTTCTTT. As protein: CASSLEFSVAEAFF.